The 10 T cell receptor beta chains below were found in one sample sequenced in a study of post-analysis software for immune sequencing data. The study's findings and limits: Roughly 5 TRBV segments, TRBV5-6, TRBV5-1 and TRBV20-1 among them, were found more frequent in patients than controls.

No antigen has been identified for these receptors. Every TCR beta cDNA library bore unique molecular identifiers. MiXCR, run by TCRdb on the PCR reads, gives a single entry per CDR3 protein. The sample lists roughly 410,000 distinct CDR3 sequences, roughly 30% occurring once. The material sequenced was blood. These receptors originate from a girl between 5 and 17 years old with multiple sclerosis.

The CDR3 DNA reads TGTGCCAGCAGTGGCCCGGAGGACAGGGACTATCAGCCCCAGCATTTT. Residues: CASSGPEDRDYQPQHF. This chain connects TRBV25-1 to TRBJ1-5; 8 positions match TRBD1. The ends lost 4 bases at V and 5 bases at J; junction bases unmatched: 10. The CDR3 covers 16 residues. Germline CDR1 MGHDK, CDR2 SYGVNS.

The V and J genes are TRBV14 and TRBJ2-5, with D perhaps matching TRBD2 (6 bases). Judging by the DNA end, TRBJ2-7 fits better; the J call may be wrong. Per the germline V gene, CDR1 is SGHDN and CDR2 is FVKESK. This CDR3 is 15 amino acids long. The CDR3 loop reads CASSQDKRTTGEQYF. The CDR3 DNA reads TGTGCCAGCAGCCAAGATAAGCGGACTACAGGCGAGCAGTACTTC.

This clonotype was seen a handful of times. The CDR3 region has the DNA TGCGCCAGCAGCTTGGCCGCCAGCTACAATGAGCAGTACTTC. This sequence encodes CASSLAASYNEQYF. The chain recombines TRBV5-1 with TRBJ2-7; D gene uncertain. V was trimmed by 0 bases and J by 7 bases, leaving 14 bases between them. There are 14 residues in the CDR3. CDR1 is SGHRS and CDR2 is YFSETQ in the germline V gene.

The chain couples TRBV5-1 to TRBJ2-7, with no clear D. The length of the CDR3 is 14 residues. Germline V CDR1 and CDR2: SGHRS, YFSETQ. Between the trimmed V and J ends, which lost 4 bases and 0 bases, there was a span of 11 bases. The CDR3 DNA is TGCGCCAGCAGCCCGTCGACTGTCTCCTACGAGCAGTACTTC. Translation gives CASSPSTVSYEQYF.

This clonotype was found a few times. This chain uses TRBV12-3 or TRBV12-4 with TRBJ1-5; 7 positions agree with TRBD1. Germline trimming cut 6 bases from V and 1 base from J; bases unmatched to any gene: 6. The CDR3 consists of 15 residues. CDR3 in amino acids: CASSIGRGSNQPQHF. CDR3 DNA sequence: TGTGCCAGCAGCATAGGCAGGGGGAGCAATCAGCCCCAGCATTTT.

This sequence joins TRBV7-8 and TRBJ1-5; 7 bases are shared with TRBD1. With V trimmed by 4 bases and J by 1 base, 7 bases remained unmatched. The CDR3 totals 16 residues. From germline, CDR1 is SGHVS and CDR2 FQNEAQ. The DNA of the CDR3 is TGTGCCAGCAGCTCAGACAGGGTTGCGAGCAATCAGCCCCAGCATTTT. Its protein is CASSSDRVASNQPQHF.

The CDR3 spells CASSFGTPETQYF. The CDR3 DNA is TGTGCCAGCAGTTTTGGGACTCCGGAGACCCAGTACTTC. The V call is TRBV12-3 or TRBV12-4, the J call TRBJ2-5; possible D gene TRBD2, 6 bases. The V end was cut by 3 bases, the J end by 5 bases, with 10 bases between. The CDR3 has 13 residues.

This clonotype was picked up many times. V is TRBV5-1 and J is TRBJ2-5; maybe TRBD2 (5 bases). There are 15 residues in the CDR3. Per the germline V gene, CDR1 is SGHRS and CDR2 is YFSETQ. With 0 bases removed from V and 2 bases from J, the gap between germline ends came to 11 bases. The CDR3, as DNA: TGCGCCAGCAGCTTGGTGACGACGGGGCAAGAGACCCAGTACTTC. Amino acids: CASSLVTTGQETQYF. The full variable domain, with the rest looked up from reference TRBV5-1 and TRBJ2-5, is KAGVTQTPRYLIKTRGQQVTLSCSPISGHRSVSWYQQTPGQGLQFLFEYFSETQRNKGNFPGRFSGRQFSNSRSEMNVSTLELGDSALYLCASSLVTTGQETQYFGPGTRLLVL.

This clonotype was counted only a few times. V is TRBV7-6 and J is TRBJ2-1; no clear D gene. Germline V gene sequence: CDR1 SGHVS, CDR2 FNYEAQ. There are 13 residues in the CDR3. V lost 5 bases and J 10 bases, leaving 15 bases between the germline ends. Written as DNA, the CDR3 is TGTGCCAGCAGCCTAAAACCAGGATTGGAGCAGTTCTTC. The encoded protein is CASSLKPGLEQFF.

This chain joins TRBV6-6 and TRBJ2-3; 9 positions agree with TRBD2. The CDR3 spans 16 residues. Trimming at V came to 4 bases and at J to 0 bases, leaving 5 bases not matched to a gene. The germline gives CDR1 MNHNY, CDR2 SVGAGI (reference sequence). CDR3 in DNA: TGTGCCAGCAGTTTGGGGACTAGCAGCAGCACAGATACGCAGTATTTT. Translating gives CASSLGTSSSTDTQYF.